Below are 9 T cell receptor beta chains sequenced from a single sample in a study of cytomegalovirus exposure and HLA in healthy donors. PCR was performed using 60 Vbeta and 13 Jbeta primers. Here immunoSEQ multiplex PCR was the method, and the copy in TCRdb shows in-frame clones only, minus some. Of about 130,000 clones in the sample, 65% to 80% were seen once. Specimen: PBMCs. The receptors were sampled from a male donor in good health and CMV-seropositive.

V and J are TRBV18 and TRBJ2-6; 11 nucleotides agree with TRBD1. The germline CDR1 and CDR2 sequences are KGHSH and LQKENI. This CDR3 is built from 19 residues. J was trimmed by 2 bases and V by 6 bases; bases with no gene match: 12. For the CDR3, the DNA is TGTGCCAGCTCGCCCGGACAGGGGGCTTCCTGGGCTGGGGCCAACGTCCTGACTTTC. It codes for CASSPGQGASWAGANVLTF.

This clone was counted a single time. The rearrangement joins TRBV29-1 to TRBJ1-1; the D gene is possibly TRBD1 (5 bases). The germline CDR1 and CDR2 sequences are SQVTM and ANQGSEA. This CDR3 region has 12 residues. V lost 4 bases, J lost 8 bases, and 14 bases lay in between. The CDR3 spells CSVGQWTSEAFF. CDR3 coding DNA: TGCAGCGTTGGACAGTGGACCTCCGAAGCTTTCTTT.

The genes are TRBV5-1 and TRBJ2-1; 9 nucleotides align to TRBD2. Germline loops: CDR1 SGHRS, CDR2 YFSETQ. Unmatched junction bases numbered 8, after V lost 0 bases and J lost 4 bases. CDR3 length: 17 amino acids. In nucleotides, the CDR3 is TGCGCCAGCAGCTTGGGGCTAGCGGGGACCGGGTACAATGAGCAGTTCTTC. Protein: CASSLGLAGTGYNEQFF. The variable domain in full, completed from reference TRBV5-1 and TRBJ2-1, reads KAGVTQTPRYLIKTRGQQVTLSCSPISGHRSVSWYQQTPGQGLQFLFEYFSETQRNKGNFPGRFSGRQFSNSRSEMNVSTLELGDSALYLCASSLGLAGTGYNEQFFGPGTRLTVL.

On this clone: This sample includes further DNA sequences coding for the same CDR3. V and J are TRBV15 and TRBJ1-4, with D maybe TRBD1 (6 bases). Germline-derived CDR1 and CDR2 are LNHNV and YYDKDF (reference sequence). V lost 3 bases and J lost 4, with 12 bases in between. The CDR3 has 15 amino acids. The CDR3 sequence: CATSRGGQSNEKLFF. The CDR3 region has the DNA TGTGCCACCAGCAGGGGCGGACAGAGTAATGAAAAACTGTTTTTT.

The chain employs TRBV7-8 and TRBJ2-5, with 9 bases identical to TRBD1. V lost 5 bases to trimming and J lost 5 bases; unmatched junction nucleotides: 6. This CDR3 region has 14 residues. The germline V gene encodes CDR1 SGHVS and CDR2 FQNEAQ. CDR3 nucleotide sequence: TGTGCCAGCAGCACGGGGACAGGGATCGAGACCCAGTACTTC. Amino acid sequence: CASSTGTGIETQYF.

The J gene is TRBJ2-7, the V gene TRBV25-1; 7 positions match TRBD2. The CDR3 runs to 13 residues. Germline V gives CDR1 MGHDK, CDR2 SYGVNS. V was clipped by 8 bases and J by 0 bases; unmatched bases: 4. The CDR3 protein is CASRRGSSYEQYF. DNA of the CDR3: TGTGCCAGCCGCCGCGGGAGCTCCTACGAGCAGTACTTC.

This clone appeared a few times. The DNA of the CDR3 is TGCAGCGTTGAACCGGAGGGCGGAGGGCATGGGACCCAGTACTTC. It encodes CSVEPEGGGHGTQYF. The chain uses TRBV29-1 and TRBJ2-5, with D tentatively TRBD2 (6 bases). In germline, CDR1 is SQVTM, CDR2 ANQGSEA. The CDR3 is 15 amino acids. Trimming left V 2 bases short and J 7 bases short, with 20 bases between.

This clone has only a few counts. The CDR3 bases are TGTGCCAGCAGCTTAGACGAAGGACATTGGGGCGAGCAGTACTTC. It translates to CASSLDEGHWGEQYF. V gene TRBV11-2 combines with J gene TRBJ2-7; D may be TRBD1 (5 bases). Between the trimmed V and J ends, which lost 0 bases and 6 bases, there was a span of 15 bases. CDR3 size: 15 residues. Germline assignment: CDR1 SGHAT and CDR2 FQNNGV. Together with reference TRBV11-2 and TRBJ2-7, the CDR3 gives the full variable domain: EAGVAQSPRYKIIEKRQSVAFWCNPISGHATLYWYQQILGQGPKLLIQFQNNGVVDDSQLPKDRFSAERLKGVDSTLKIQPAKLEDSAVYLCASSLDEGHWGEQYFGPGTRLTVT.

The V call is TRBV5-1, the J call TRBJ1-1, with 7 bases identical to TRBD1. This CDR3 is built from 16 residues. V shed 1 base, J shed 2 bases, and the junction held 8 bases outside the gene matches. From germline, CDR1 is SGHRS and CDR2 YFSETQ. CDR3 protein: CASSLSRHRGNTEAFF. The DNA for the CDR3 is TGCGCCAGCAGCTTGAGCCGACACAGGGGTAACACTGAAGCTTTCTTT. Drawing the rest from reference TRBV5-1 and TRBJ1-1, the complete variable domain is KAGVTQTPRYLIKTRGQQVTLSCSPISGHRSVSWYQQTPGQGLQFLFEYFSETQRNKGNFPGRFSGRQFSNSRSEMNVSTLELGDSALYLCASSLSRHRGNTEAFFGQGTRLTVV.